Shown below are 11 T cell receptor beta chains from a single sample sequenced in a study of shared clonotypes between healthy human individuals. The naive CD8 subset, CD45RO-negative cells positively selected for CCR7, excluded terminally differentiated effector memory CD45RA+ cells. Generated by immunoSEQ multiplex PCR, the TCRdb table keeps only in-frame clones and is missing some. Of 550,000 to 750,000 clones detected, about 92% appear once; the ten largest clones hold approximately 22%. The sequencing sample was made of naive CD8+ T cells sorted from blood. All receptors derive from a man under 40 in good health.

The J gene is TRBJ2-1, the V gene TRBV29-1; 12 positions agree with TRBD1. V lost 7 bases to trimming and J lost 9 bases; unmatched junction nucleotides: 7. CDR3 size: 13 residues. The germline CDR1 and CDR2 sequences are SQVTM and ANQGSEA. CDR3 protein: CSARDRGRTEQFF. CDR3 coding DNA: TGCAGCGCACGGGACAGGGGGCGAACTGAGCAGTTCTTC.

This rearrangement joins TRBV30 to TRBJ2-1, with 10 nucleotides matching TRBD2. J was trimmed by 4 bases and V by 1 base; bases with no gene match: 7. CDR1 GTSNPN and CDR2 SVGIG come from the germline V gene (reference sequence). The CDR3 runs 16 residues. CDR3 bases: TGTGCCTGGAGTGATGGACTAGCGGAGACATACAATGAGCAGTTCTTC. This codes for CAWSDGLAETYNEQFF.

This rearrangement joins TRBV9 to TRBJ2-3, with 12 bases matching TRBD2. Germline assignment: CDR1 SGDLS and CDR2 YYNGEE. Trimming took 4 bases from V and 3 from J; bases not matched to a gene: 6. This CDR3 spans 16 amino acids. This chain's CDR3 is CASSSRLAGETDTQYF. CDR3 DNA sequence: TGTGCCAGCAGCTCCCGACTAGCGGGAGAAACAGATACGCAGTATTTT. The full variable domain, with the rest looked up from reference TRBV9 and TRBJ2-3, is DSGVTQTPKHLITATGQRVTLRCSPRSGDLSVYWYQQSLDQGLQFLIQYYNGEERAKGNILERFSAQQFPDLHSELNLSSLELGDSALYFCASSSRLAGETDTQYFGPGTRLTVL.

The chain combines TRBV5-4 with TRBJ2-7; maybe TRBD2 (6 bases). There are 15 residues in the CDR3. Trimming removed 0 bases at V and 0 bases at J, with 10 bases between. Germline CDR1 reads SGHNT; CDR2 reads YYREEE (reference sequence). The chain's CDR3 is CASSLAGVSSYEQYF. In nucleotides, the CDR3 is TGTGCCAGCAGCTTGGCGGGGGTCAGCTCCTACGAGCAGTACTTC.

This chain connects TRBV9 to TRBJ1-1, with TRBD1 matching over 12 bases. Per germline, CDR1 SGDLS and CDR2 YYNGEE. V gave up 0 bases and J gave up 5 bases; unmatched junction bases: 2. The CDR3 sequence is 15 residues long. CDR3 in amino acids: CASSVGDRGQTEAFF. Here the CDR3 DNA reads TGTGCCAGCAGCGTAGGGGACAGGGGGCAAACTGAAGCTTTCTTT.

The chain recombines TRBV27 with TRBJ2-2; a weak D match, TRBD1 (5 bases). The CDR3 is 15 residues long. The ends were cut back, 4 bases at V and 6 bases at J, with 15 bases in the middle. From germline, CDR1 is MNHEY and CDR2 SMNVEV (reference sequence). CDR3 nucleotide sequence: TGTGCCAGCAGTTCAAACCAGGGTTATCCCGGGGAGCTGTTTTTT. It specifies CASSSNQGYPGELFF.

This clone was observed a handful of times. V and J are TRBV29-1 and TRBJ2-7; D possibly corresponds to TRBD2 (6 bases). The CDR3 has 13 residues. Trimming cost V 6 bases and J 0 bases, with 12 bases left between them. CDR1 is SQVTM and CDR2 is ANQGSEA in the germline V gene. CDR3 sequence (DNA): TGCAGCGTGGGCACTAGCCTCTCCTACGAGCAGTACTTC. Encoded protein: CSVGTSLSYEQYF.

The V and J genes are TRBV2 and TRBJ2-4; D is perhaps TRBD1 (6 bases). CDR3 length: 12 residues. V lost 7 bases and J lost 10, with 14 bases in between. Germline values: CDR1 SNHLY, CDR2 FYNNEI. In DNA, the CDR3 is TGTGCCAGCATTACGACAGGTCTTATTCAGTACTTC. Translation: CASITTGLIQYF.

The chain uses TRBV27 and TRBJ2-1; 16 nucleotides line up with TRBD2. This CDR3 comprises 17 residues. Germline loops: CDR1 MNHEY, CDR2 SMNVEV (reference sequence). V shed 2 bases and J 3 bases; nucleotides not matched to a gene: 1. DNA for the CDR3: TGTGCCAGCAGTTTAGGGACTAGCGGGAGGGACTACAATGAGCAGTTCTTC. It translates to CASSLGTSGRDYNEQFF.

Concerning this clone: The junction departs from the called germline gene at one end, perhaps through a read error. The chain recombines TRBV11-2 with TRBJ2-1; 12 nucleotides match TRBD2. Germline V gene sequence: CDR1 SGHAT, CDR2 FQNNGV. This CDR3 spans 13 amino acids. CDR3: CASSFWTSGKEIF. DNA for the CDR3: TGTGCCAGCAGCTTTTGGACTAGCGGGAAGGAGATCTTC.

The chain employs TRBV5-1 and TRBJ2-3; a weak D match, TRBD2 (6 bases). The CDR3 is 16 residues long. V was clipped by 0 bases and J by 4 bases, with 15 bases between them. In germline, CDR1 is SGHRS, CDR2 YFSETQ. Written as DNA, the CDR3 is TGCGCCAGCAGCTTGGTAATGCGGGACTGGGCAGATACGCAGTATTTT. Its protein product is CASSLVMRDWADTQYF.